The clone carrying this T cell receptor (beta chain) appeared many times. Germline V CDR1 and CDR2: LGHNT, FRNRAP. This CDR3 is 13 amino acids long. The V end was cut by 5 bases, the J end by 6 bases, with 14 bases between. TCRdb passed the PCR reads through MiXCR, listing each CDR3 protein once. The table has about 320,000 distinct CDR3 sequences, 20% to 25% seen once; the top ten hold 0.75% to 0.85%. The source of the sample is a study of molecular identifiers for immune sequencing clone quantification. The chain combines TRBV12-5 with TRBJ2-7, with a weak D call TRBD2 (5 bases). The sample taken for sequencing was naive CD8+ T cells from blood, with Jurkat cell RNA spiked in. Regarding subset: FACS-sorted CD8+CD4-CCR7+CD45RA+ naive T cells. The clonotype comes from a human donor in good health. Some libraries in this study had Jurkat cell RNA spiked in. The CDR3, as DNA: TGTGCTAGTGGTCTTGGAACGGGGTCCGAGCAGTACTTC. This translates into CASGLGTGSEQYF.